These T cell receptor beta chains were read from a single sample in a study of T cell responses to AZD1222 COVID-19 vaccine. Method: immunoSEQ multiplex PCR; TCRdb's copy keeps in-frame clones and lacks some. The sample records under 100,000 clones, approximately 89% being singletons. Sequenced material: peripheral blood, taken 28 days after the second AZD1222 dose. The receptors derive from an adult who received the AZD1222 COVID-19 vaccine. Both conserved end residues are part of each CDR3. A D gene is named only where the DNA matches it firmly. Size tells how often a clone was seen (once, few, many) or the class of an expanded clone, and some rows leave it out.

d_call clone_size j_call v_call cdr3_nt cdr3_aa
. . TRBJ1-1 TRBV5-1 TGCGCCAGCAGCTTGGGGCAGACAGCGAACACTGAAGCTTTCTTT CASSLGQTANTEAFF
. . TRBJ2-1 TRBV27 TGTGCCAGCAGTTTATGGGGGGCACGGTCCTACAATGAGCAGTTCTTC CASSLWGARSYNEQFF
. . TRBJ2-2 TRBV30 TGTGCCTGGAGTGTACAGGGGAGGACCGGGGAGCTGTTTTTT CAWSVQGRTGELFF
. . TRBJ2-7 TRBV18 TGTGCCAGCTCACCCGACAGCAATCGCGACGAGCAGTACTTC CASSPDSNRDEQYF
TRBD1 . TRBJ2-7 TRBV14 TGTGCCAGCAGGAGGGACAGCACCCACGAGCAGTACTTC CASRRDSTHEQYF
TRBD2 . TRBJ2-1 TRBV28 TGTGCCAGCAGTGTATACTTTCGACTAGCGGGGGACAATGAGCAGTTCTTC CASSVYFRLAGDNEQFF
. . TRBJ2-7 TRBV20-1 TGCAGTGCTAGTGGGTCATTCTACGAGCAGTACTTC CSASGSFYEQYF
. few TRBJ1-3 TRBV4-3 TGCGCCAGCAGCCAAGATAAAGATTCGGGGGCAATCTCTGGAAACACCATATATTTT CASSQDKDSGAISGNTIYF
. . TRBJ1-1 TRBV6-5 TGTGCCAGCAGTTACTCGAGGGGAACTGAAGCTTTCTTT CASSYSRGTEAFF
TRBD1 . TRBJ2-1 TRBV7-2 TGTGCCAGCAGCTTATTTACAGGGGGCGACGTTCGGTTCTTC CASSLFTGGDVRFF
TRBD2 . TRBJ2-3 TRBV7-2 TGTGCCAGCAGCTTAGTTCCTAGCGGGGGCACAGATACGCAGTATTTT CASSLVPSGGTDTQYF
. . TRBJ1-5 TRBV6-5 TGTGCCAGCTCGTACGGGTTGGATCAGCCCCAGCATTTT CASSYGLDQPQHF
TRBD2 . TRBJ2-1 TRBV7-3 TGTGCCAGCAGCCGGAGCGGGGCCTTTGATGAGCAGTTCTTC CASSRSGAFDEQFF
TRBD1 . TRBJ2-5 TRBV9 TGTGCCAGCAGCCCCTTTGCGGGGACAGGGGGAGCGCAAGAGACCCAGTACTTC CASSPFAGTGGAQETQYF
. . TRBJ2-2 TRBV19 TGTGCCAGTAGTTGGGGATCTACCGGGGAGCTGTTTTTT CASSWGSTGELFF
. . TRBJ2-5 TRBV5-8 TGTGCCAGCAGTAACTCCCGGCGGGAGACCCAGTACTTC CASSNSRRETQYF
. few TRBJ1-2 TRBV28 TGTGCCAGCAGCCTACAACCTAACTATGGCTACACCTTC CASSLQPNYGYTF
. . TRBJ1-5 TRBV19 TGTGCCAGTAGTATATTGGCAGACAATCAGCCCCAGCATTTT CASSILADNQPQHF
. . TRBJ2-1 TRBV19 TGTGCCAGTAGTCGAGGCCCCGAGCAGTTCTTC CASSRGPEQFF
. . TRBJ2-3 TRBV7-9 TGTGCCAGCAGTTCCGGCCTCAGGCCAGATACGCAGTATTTT CASSSGLRPDTQYF
. . TRBJ1-3 TRBV19 TGTGCCAGTATTAGCTCTGGAAACACCATATATTTT CASISSGNTIYF
. . TRBJ1-4 TRBV4-3 TGCGCCAGCAGCCACGAGACGTGGAGGGGGGGACTTGGAGCAACTAATGAAAAACTGTTTTTT CASSHETWRGGLGATNEKLFF
. . TRBJ1-5 TRBV9 TGTGCCAGCAGCGTAGGGAGGGTGGTGTATAGCAATCAGCCCCAGCATTTT CASSVGRVVYSNQPQHF
TRBD2 few TRBJ2-2 TRBV7-9 TGTGCCAGCAGCCCCAGCGGGGGGGCTAACACCGGGGAGCTGTTTTTT CASSPSGGANTGELFF
. . TRBJ1-1 TRBV20-1 TGCAGTGCTAGTGGGCAGGGGAGGAACACTGAAGCTTTCTTT CSASGQGRNTEAFF
. . TRBJ2-2 TRBV9 TGTGCCAGCAGCGTAGATCTGAACACCGGGGAGCTGTTTTTT CASSVDLNTGELFF
. . TRBJ1-1 TRBV5-1 TGCGCCAGCAGCGCCACAGGGAATCCTGAAGCTTTCTTT CASSATGNPEAFF
. . TRBJ1-6 TRBV6-5 TGTGCCAGCAGTTACTCGCTGGACAGATGGAGCTCACCCCTCCACTTT CASSYSLDRWSSPLHF
. few TRBJ2-3 TRBV4-3 TGCGCCAGCAGCCCATTCCTCGGGACAGATACGCAGTATTTT CASSPFLGTDTQYF
TRBD2 . TRBJ2-7 TRBV9 TGTGCCAGCAGCCTCGGGGGGGTTTCCTACGAGCAGTACTTC CASSLGGVSYEQYF
. . TRBJ2-7 TRBV5-6 TGTGCCAGCAGCACAGCCAGGGTCTACGAGCAGTACTTC CASSTARVYEQYF
TRBD1 . TRBJ1-2 TRBV2 TGTGCCAGCAGTGAAGCCAAGGGACAGAATCTCGCTAACTATGGCTACACCTTC CASSEAKGQNLANYGYTF
TRBD1 . TRBJ2-7 TRBV9 TGTGCCAGCAGCGCTCACGAAGGGACAGGGAGCTCCTACGAGCAGTACTTC CASSAHEGTGSSYEQYF
. . TRBJ1-2 TRBV24-1 TGTGCCACCAGCAGGGACACCTCCTATGGCTACACCTTC CATSRDTSYGYTF